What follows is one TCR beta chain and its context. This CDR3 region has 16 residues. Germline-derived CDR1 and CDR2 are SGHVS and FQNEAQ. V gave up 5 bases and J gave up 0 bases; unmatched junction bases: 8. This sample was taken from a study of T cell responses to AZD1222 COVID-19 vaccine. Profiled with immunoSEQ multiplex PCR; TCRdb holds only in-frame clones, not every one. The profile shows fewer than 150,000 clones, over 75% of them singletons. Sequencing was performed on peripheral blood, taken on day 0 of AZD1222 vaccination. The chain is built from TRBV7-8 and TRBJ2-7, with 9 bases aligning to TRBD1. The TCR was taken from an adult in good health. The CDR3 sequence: CASSHYYRGLSYEQYF. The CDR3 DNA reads TGTGCCAGCAGCCATTATTACAGGGGGCTCTCCTACGAGCAGTACTTC.